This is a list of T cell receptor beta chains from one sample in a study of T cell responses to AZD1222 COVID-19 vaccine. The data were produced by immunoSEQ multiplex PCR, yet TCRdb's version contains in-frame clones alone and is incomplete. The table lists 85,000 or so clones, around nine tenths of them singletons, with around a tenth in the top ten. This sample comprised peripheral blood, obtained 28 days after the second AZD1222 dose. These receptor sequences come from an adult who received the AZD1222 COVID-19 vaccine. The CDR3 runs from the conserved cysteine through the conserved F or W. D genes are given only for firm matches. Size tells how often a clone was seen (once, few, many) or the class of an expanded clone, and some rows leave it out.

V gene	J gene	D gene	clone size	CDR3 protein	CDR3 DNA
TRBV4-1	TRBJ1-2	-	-	CASSPESALNYGYTF	TGCGCCAGCAGCCCCGAATCGGCCCTTAACTATGGCTACACCTTC
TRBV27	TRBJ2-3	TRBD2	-	CASSLGVGAGGLPDTQYF	TGTGCCAGCAGTCTCGGGGTCGGGGCGGGAGGGCTTCCAGATACGCAGTATTTT
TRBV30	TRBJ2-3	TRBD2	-	CAWGGASGTGDTQYF	TGTGCCTGGGGGGGGGCTAGCGGGACGGGAGATACGCAGTATTTT
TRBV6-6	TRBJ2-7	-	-	CASSDSSYEQYF	TGTGCCAGCAGCGACAGCTCCTACGAGCAGTACTTC
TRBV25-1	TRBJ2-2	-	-	CASSEYGRVSGELFF	TGTGCCAGCAGTGAATATGGCAGGGTGTCCGGGGAGCTGTTTTTT
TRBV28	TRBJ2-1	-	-	CASSPSKGSEQFF	TGTGCCAGCAGTCCCTCCAAGGGTTCTGAGCAGTTCTTC
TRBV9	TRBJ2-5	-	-	CASSVGGAGETQYF	TGTGCCAGCAGCGTAGGGGGGGCAGGAGAGACCCAGTACTTC
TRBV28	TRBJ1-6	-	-	CASSFWQGMGSPLHF	TGTGCCAGCAGTTTTTGGCAGGGCATGGGTTCACCCCTCCACTTT
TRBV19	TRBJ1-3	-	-	CASSPSGAINGNTIYF	TGTGCCAGTAGTCCTTCAGGGGCGATCAATGGAAACACCATATATTTT
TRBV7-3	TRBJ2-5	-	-	CASSLTGGLLETQYF	TGTGCCAGCAGCTTAACGGGCGGACTTTTAGAGACCCAGTACTTC
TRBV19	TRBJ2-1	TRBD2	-	CASSMPSGPYNEQFF	TGTGCCAGTAGTATGCCTAGCGGCCCCTACAATGAGCAGTTCTTC
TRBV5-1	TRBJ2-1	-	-	CASRSRTGMTYNEQFF	TGCGCCAGCAGATCTCGAACAGGGATGACCTACAATGAGCAGTTCTTC
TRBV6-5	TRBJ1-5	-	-	CASSSLQGWGNQPQHF	TGTGCCAGCAGTTCTCTACAGGGTTGGGGCAATCAGCCCCAGCATTTT
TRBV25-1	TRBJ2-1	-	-	CASSPSDEQFF	TGTGCCAGCAGTCCATCGGATGAGCAGTTCTTC
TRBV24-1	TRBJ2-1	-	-	CATSNPSYNEQFF	TGTGCCACCAGTAACCCCTCCTACAATGAGCAGTTCTTC
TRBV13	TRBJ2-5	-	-	CASSLGRETQYF	TGTGCCAGCAGCTTGGGACGAGAGACCCAGTACTTC
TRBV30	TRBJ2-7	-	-	CAWSPGQLTYEQYF	TGTGCCTGGAGCCCGGGACAACTGACCTACGAGCAGTACTTC
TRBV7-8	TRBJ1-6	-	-	CASSLGGLWTAENSPLHF	TGTGCCAGCAGCTTAGGGGGTTTATGGACAGCAGAAAATTCACCCCTCCACTTT
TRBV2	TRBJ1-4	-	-	CASSESGWYGPEKLFF	TGTGCCAGCAGTGAATCTGGGTGGTACGGCCCCGAAAAACTGTTTTTT
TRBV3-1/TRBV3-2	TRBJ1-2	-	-	CASSQGLGWGFNYGYTF	TGTGCCAGCAGCCAAGGTTTGGGTTGGGGTTTTAACTATGGCTACACCTTC
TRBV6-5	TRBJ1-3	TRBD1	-	CASRRTGDAGNTIYF	TGTGCCAGCAGAAGGACAGGGGACGCTGGAAACACCATATATTTT
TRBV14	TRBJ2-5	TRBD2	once	CASSQPGLAAYQETQYF	TGTGCCAGCAGCCAACCGGGACTAGCGGCGTACCAAGAGACCCAGTACTTC
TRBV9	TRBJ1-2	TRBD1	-	CASSVGRDSHQGYTF	TGTGCCAGCAGCGTAGGGCGGGACAGTCATCAAGGCTACACCTTC
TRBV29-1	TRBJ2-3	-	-	CSVDNGHLTDTQYF	TGCAGCGTTGATAATGGACACCTCACAGATACGCAGTATTTT
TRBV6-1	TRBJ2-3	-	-	CASSELQGYTQYF	TGTGCCAGCAGTGAACTACAGGGATATACGCAGTATTTT
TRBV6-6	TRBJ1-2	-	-	CASRPDEGYTF	TGTGCCAGCAGACCTGATGAGGGCTACACCTTC
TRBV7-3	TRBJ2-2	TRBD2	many	CASSSISGSRTGELFF	TGTGCCAGCAGCTCAATCAGCGGGAGTCGCACCGGGGAGCTGTTTTTT
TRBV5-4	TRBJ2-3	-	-	CASSPGERWRGNTQYF	TGTGCCAGCAGCCCCGGCGAGCGGTGGCGCGGGAATACGCAGTATTTT
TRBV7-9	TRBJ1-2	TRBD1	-	CASSVPGQGIDGYTF	TGTGCCAGCAGCGTCCCGGGACAGGGTATAGATGGCTACACCTTC
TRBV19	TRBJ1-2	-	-	CASSRDGQPYYGYTF	TGTGCCAGTAGTAGGGATGGTCAGCCCTACTATGGCTACACCTTC
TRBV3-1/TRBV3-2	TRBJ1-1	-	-	CASSQVGGNTEAFF	TGTGCCAGCAGCCAAGTCGGGGGAAACACTGAAGCTTTCTTT
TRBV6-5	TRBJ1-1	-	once	CASYRGRDKTEAFF	TGTGCCAGTTATCGAGGCAGGGACAAGACTGAAGCTTTCTTT
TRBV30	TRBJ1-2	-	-	CAWSTGNYGYTF	TGTGCCTGGAGTACGGGGAACTATGGCTACACCTTC
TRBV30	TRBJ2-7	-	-	CAWSVPLQGLEYEQYF	TGTGCCTGGAGTGTACCCCTCCAGGGTCTTGAATACGAGCAGTACTTC
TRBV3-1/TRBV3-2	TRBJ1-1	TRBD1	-	CASSQGTGYTEAFF	TGTGCCAGCAGCCAAGGGACAGGGTACACTGAAGCTTTCTTT
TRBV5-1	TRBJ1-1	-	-	CASSFQGGVVAFF	TGCGCCAGCAGCTTCCAAGGGGGTGTGGTAGCTTTCTTT
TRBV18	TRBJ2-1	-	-	CASSADQVYNEQFF	TGTGCCAGCTCAGCAGATCAGGTATACAATGAGCAGTTCTTC
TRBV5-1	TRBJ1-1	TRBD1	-	CASKTGVSTEAFF	TGCGCCAGCAAAACAGGGGTTAGCACTGAAGCTTTCTTT
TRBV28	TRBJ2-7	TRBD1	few	CAILSGTGGYEQYF	TGTGCCATCTTATCCGGGACAGGGGGCTACGAGCAGTACTTC
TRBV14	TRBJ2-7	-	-	CASSLWGYEQYF	TGTGCCAGCAGCCTTTGGGGCTACGAGCAGTACTTC
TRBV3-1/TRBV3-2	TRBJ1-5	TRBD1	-	CASSQGTGGASNQPQHF	TGTGCCAGCAGCCAGGGGACAGGGGGCGCCAGCAATCAGCCCCAGCATTTT
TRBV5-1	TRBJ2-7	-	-	CASSSAGGGVSYEQYF	TGCGCCAGCAGCTCGGCCGGGGGCGGGGTCTCCTACGAGCAGTACTTC
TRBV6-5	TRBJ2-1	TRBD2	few	CASCWGGSGGWDEQFF	TGTGCCAGCTGTTGGGGGGGGAGCGGAGGGTGGGATGAGCAGTTCTTC
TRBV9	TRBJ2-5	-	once	CASSVDLGQETQYF	TGTGCCAGCAGCGTAGATCTGGGACAAGAGACCCAGTACTTC